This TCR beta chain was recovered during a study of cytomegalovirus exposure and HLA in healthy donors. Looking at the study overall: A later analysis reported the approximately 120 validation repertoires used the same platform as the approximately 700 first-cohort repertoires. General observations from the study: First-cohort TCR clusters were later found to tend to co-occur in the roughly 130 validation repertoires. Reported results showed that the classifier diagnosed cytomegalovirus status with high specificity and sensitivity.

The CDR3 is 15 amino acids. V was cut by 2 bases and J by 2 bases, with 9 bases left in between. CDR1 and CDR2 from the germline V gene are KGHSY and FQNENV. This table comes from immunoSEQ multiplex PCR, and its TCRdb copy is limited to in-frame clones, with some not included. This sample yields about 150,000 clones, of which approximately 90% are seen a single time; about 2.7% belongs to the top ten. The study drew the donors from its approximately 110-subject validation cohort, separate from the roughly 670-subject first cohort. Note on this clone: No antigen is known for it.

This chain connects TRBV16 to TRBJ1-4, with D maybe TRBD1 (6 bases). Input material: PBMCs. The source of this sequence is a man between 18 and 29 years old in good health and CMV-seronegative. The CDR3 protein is CASSQNRETNEKLFF. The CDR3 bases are TGTGCCAGCAGCCAAAACAGGGAGACTAATGAAAAACTGTTTTTT.